Shown below are 18 T cell receptor beta chains from a single sample sequenced in a study of metastatic and nonmetastatic thyroid tumors (dated by TCRdb to between 2020 and 2021). Library generation was performed with PCR. The listed sequencing device is Illumina HiSeq 4000. TCRdb cleaned the public reads at Q25 with fastp, built clones with MiXCR and kept in-frame beta chains. The sample has 39,000 or so clones on record, around half of them singletons. About 24% of the sample goes to the ten largest clones. None of the patients had been given any treatment before thyroid surgery. The sequencing input was tumor tissue. The receptor source for this set is a male donor with papillary thyroid cancer or a benign thyroid nodule (not recorded which). Some clones in this sample may be carry-over from other donors' samples.

This clone was counted only a few times. The rearrangement uses TRBV6-1 and TRBJ2-2, with D possibly being TRBD1 or TRBD2 (5 bases each). Trimming stripped 6 bases from V and 6 bases from J, with 17 bases between. The CDR3 contains 15 residues. Germline V lookup: CDR1 MNHNS, CDR2 SASEGT. This CDR3 reads CASRRRLGDAGELFF. As DNA, the CDR3 is TGTGCCAGCAGGCGAAGGTTGGGGGACGCCGGGGAGCTGTTTTTT.

This clone was seen only a few times. This chain links TRBV10-3 with TRBJ1-3; D may be TRBD1 (5 bases). This CDR3 has 15 residues. V lost 6 bases and J 0 bases, leaving 12 bases between the germline ends. Per the germline V gene, CDR1 is ENHRY and CDR2 is SYGVKD. Here the CDR3 reads CAIRSRDGSGNTIYF. The DNA of the CDR3 is TGTGCCATCAGATCCCGGGACGGCTCTGGAAACACCATATATTTT.

This clone was observed a few times. This chain joins TRBV28 and TRBJ1-1; D is uncertain. V was pared by 4 bases and J by 4 bases, with 7 bases between. The CDR3 runs to 12 residues. CDR1 is MDHEN, CDR2 SYDVKM, per germline. The CDR3 bases are TGTGCCAGCAGTTCCGGCGGCACTGAAGCTTTCTTT. Translation: CASSSGGTEAFF. The whole variable domain, remainder taken from reference TRBV28 and TRBJ1-1, is DVKVTQSSRYLVKRTGEKVFLECVQDMDHENMFWYRQDPGLGLRLIYFSYDVKMKEKGDIPEGYSVSREKKERFSLILESASTNQTSMYLCASSSGGTEAFFGQGTRLTVV.

The chain carries TRBV7-8 and TRBJ2-7; D is possibly TRBD2 (6 bases). Trimming took off 5 bases at V and 0 bases at J, with 17 bases between the two ends. This CDR3 contains 16 residues. Germline V lookup: CDR1 SGHVS, CDR2 FQNEAQ. The CDR3 region has the DNA TGTGCCAGCAGCCCTATTCTACGGGGGAGCTCCTACGAGCAGTACTTC. Protein product: CASSPILRGSSYEQYF.

The chain employs TRBV12-3 or TRBV12-4 and TRBJ2-5, with 7 bases aligning to TRBD1. V dropped 3 bases and J dropped 2; count of bases not matched to a gene: 6. This CDR3 is built from 15 residues. CDR3 loop: CASSFRDSDQETQYF. The DNA of the CDR3 is TGTGCCAGCAGTTTCAGGGACAGCGATCAAGAGACCCAGTACTTC.

The chain links TRBV30 to TRBJ1-2; no firm D call. This CDR3 is built from 11 residues. Germline loops: CDR1 GTSNPN, CDR2 SVGIG (reference sequence). The V end was cut by 5 bases, the J end by 4 bases, with 8 bases between. The CDR3 DNA sequence: TGTGCCTGGCAAGAGGCCTATGGCTACACCTTC. It is translated as CAWQEAYGYTF.

This clone was observed a few times. The chain couples TRBV6-1 to TRBJ2-5; 7 nucleotides match TRBD1. V trimming: 1 base; J trimming: 3 bases; junction bases outside the gene matches: 5. This CDR3 region has 15 residues. Germline V gene lookup returns CDR1 MNHNS and CDR2 SASEGT. The CDR3 region is CASSEDPGTEETQYF. DNA for the CDR3: TGTGCCAGCAGTGAAGACCCCGGGACAGAAGAGACCCAGTACTTC.

This sequence joins TRBV20-1 and TRBJ1-1, with 7 bases identical to TRBD1. Germline values: CDR1 DFQATT, CDR2 SNEGSKA (reference sequence). The CDR3 consists of 12 residues. V dropped 7 bases and J dropped 1; count of bases not matched to a gene: 3. The CDR3 sequence: CSGDRANTEAFF. CDR3 sequence (DNA): TGCAGTGGAGACAGGGCGAACACTGAAGCTTTCTTT.

This clone showed up just a few times. This chain joins TRBV24-1 and TRBJ2-3; 12 nucleotides line up with TRBD2. Per germline, CDR1 KGHDR and CDR2 SFDVKD. J lost 4 bases, V lost 1 base, and 2 bases had no gene match. The CDR3 has 16 amino acids. The CDR3 DNA sequence: TGTGCCACCAGTGATTTTACTAGCGGGGGGTCAGATACGCAGTATTTT. Translating gives CATSDFTSGGSDTQYF.

This clone turned up a few times. The V and J genes are TRBV18 and TRBJ2-7; 8 positions agree with TRBD2. This CDR3 comprises 14 residues. Germline V lookup: CDR1 KGHSH, CDR2 LQKENI. Trimming cost V 6 bases and J 7 bases; bases outside gene matches: 11. The CDR3 sequence is CASSPGGRSREQYF. The CDR3 DNA reads as TGTGCCAGCTCCCCGGGAGGGCGGTCACGGGAGCAGTACTTC.

The rearrangement joins TRBV18 to TRBJ2-7, with 8 positions matching TRBD1. The CDR3 is 15 residues long. The V gene end was trimmed by 4 bases and the J gene end by 4 bases; junction bases not matched to a gene: 9. CDR1 and CDR2 from the germline V gene are KGHSH and LQKENI. The CDR3: CASSRGTGNSYEQYF. In DNA, the CDR3 is TGTGCCAGCTCACGAGGGACAGGTAACTCTTACGAGCAGTACTTC.

This clone was counted many times. The chain recombines TRBV11-2 with TRBJ2-3; 10 positions match TRBD2. CDR1 and CDR2 (germline): SGHAT, FQNNGV. CDR3 length: 16 amino acids. The trim removed 0 bases at V and 6 bases at J, leaving 6 bases unmatched. This CDR3 is CASSLDGAGGSDTQYF. CDR3 DNA sequence: TGTGCCAGCAGCTTAGATGGAGCGGGGGGGTCGGATACGCAGTATTTT. The full variable domain, in which reference TRBV11-2 and TRBJ2-3 provide the parts outside the CDR3, is EAGVAQSPRYKIIEKRQSVAFWCNPISGHATLYWYQQILGQGPKLLIQFQNNGVVDDSQLPKDRFSAERLKGVDSTLKIQPAKLEDSAVYLCASSLDGAGGSDTQYFGPGTRLTVL.

The V gene is TRBV20-1, the J gene TRBJ2-3; no firm D call. This CDR3 comprises 15 residues. Trimming cost V 7 bases and J 6 bases, with 23 bases left between them. Germline CDR1 reads DFQATT; CDR2 reads SNEGSKA (reference sequence). CDR3 DNA sequence: TGCAGTGTCACTCCGGACGATGAGGTTTCGGATACGCAGTATTTT. Amino acids: CSVTPDDEVSDTQYF.

The CDR3 loop reads CASSPTGPQGTEAFF. Written as DNA, the CDR3 is TGTGCCAGCTCACCGACAGGGCCTCAGGGCACTGAAGCTTTCTTT. V gene TRBV18 combines with J gene TRBJ1-1; 7 positions match TRBD1. With V trimmed by 3 bases and J by 4 bases, 8 bases remained unmatched. CDR1 is KGHSH, CDR2 LQKENI, per germline. CDR3 length: 15 amino acids.

This clone has more than one count but fewer than ten. The chain joins TRBV11-3 to TRBJ2-7; D is unclear. In germline, CDR1 is SGHNT, CDR2 YENEEA. The CDR3 is 14 residues long. Trimming left V 1 base short and J 4 bases short, with 11 bases between. The CDR3 region is CASSLAIPPYEQYF. Written as DNA, the CDR3 is TGTGCCAGCAGCTTAGCGATACCCCCATACGAGCAGTACTTC.

The chain uses TRBV20-1 and TRBJ2-7, with D perhaps being TRBD1 or TRBD2 (6 bases each). The CDR3 runs to 15 residues. Between the trimmed V and J ends, which lost 3 bases and 3 bases, there was a span of 18 bases. Germline V gene lookup returns CDR1 DFQATT and CDR2 SNEGSKA (reference sequence). The CDR3 region is CSASPQGRDNYEQYF. The CDR3, as DNA: TGCAGTGCTAGTCCTCAGGGGCGGGATAACTACGAGCAGTACTTC.

The chain links TRBV11-1 to TRBJ2-1, with 10 bases identical to TRBD2. The CDR3 runs 17 residues. With V trimmed by 3 bases and J by 3 bases, 8 bases remained unmatched. Germline CDR1 is SGHAT and CDR2 is FQDESV (reference sequence). The CDR3 DNA reads TGTGCCAGCAGCTTTCGCGCCGGGACTAGCGACTACAATGAGCAGTTCTTC. Its protein is CASSFRAGTSDYNEQFF.

V usage is TRBV20-1 and J usage is TRBJ2-7; 10 positions agree with TRBD2. Per the germline V gene, CDR1 is DFQATT and CDR2 is SNEGSKA (reference sequence). The V segment lost 0 bases and the J segment 1 base; nucleotides outside the gene matches: 6. This CDR3 is built from 16 residues. This CDR3 is CSARDGGLADSYEQYF. Written as DNA, the CDR3 is TGCAGTGCTAGAGATGGAGGACTAGCGGATTCCTACGAGCAGTACTTC.